This TCR beta chain comes out of a study of blood T cell repertoires in COVID-19. Whole-study context: In each case, the material was cDNA or gDNA derived from T cells, B-cell-depleted T cells, or PBMCs.

The authors' processing: From reference gene primer amplification, estimates of nucleated cell counts were derived. The repertoire was sequenced with immunoSEQ multiplex PCR; TCRdb's copy has only in-frame clones and lacks some. That table supplies the V and J calls and clone size; D and trimming were determined from the DNA. The sample has under 300,000 clones, roughly 80% seen once. CDR3 length: 16 amino acids. The germline CDR1 and CDR2 sequences are SGHDN and FVKESK. The junction had 3 bases not matched to a gene; V was cut back by 2 bases and J by 3 bases. The specimen was peripheral blood. This chain uses TRBV14 with TRBJ2-2; 10 positions match TRBD2. This clonotype was sampled from a young woman with acute or convalescent COVID-19. The CDR3 is CASSQLAGADTGELFF. Here the CDR3 DNA reads TGTGCCAGCAGCCAACTAGCGGGAGCTGACACCGGGGAGCTGTTTTTT.